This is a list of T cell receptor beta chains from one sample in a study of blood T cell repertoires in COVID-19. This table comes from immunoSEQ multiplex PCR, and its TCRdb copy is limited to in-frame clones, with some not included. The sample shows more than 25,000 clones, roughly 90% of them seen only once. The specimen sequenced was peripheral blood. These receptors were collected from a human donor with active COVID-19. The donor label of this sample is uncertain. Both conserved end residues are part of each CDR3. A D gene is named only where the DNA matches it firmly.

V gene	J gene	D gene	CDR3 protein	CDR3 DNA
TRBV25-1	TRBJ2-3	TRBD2	CASSDPGLAASTDTQYF	TGTGCCAGCAGTGATCCGGGACTAGCGGCTAGCACAGATACGCAGTATTTT
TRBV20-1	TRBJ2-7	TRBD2	CSASFGTSGSYEQYF	TGCAGTGCTAGTTTCGGAACTAGCGGGAGCTACGAGCAGTACTTC
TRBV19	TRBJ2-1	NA	CASSTLASLGRGYNEQFF	TGTGCCAGTAGTACCCTTGCCTCTTTAGGACGGGGTTACAATGAGCAGTTCTTC
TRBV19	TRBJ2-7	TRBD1	CASSAPGTGHSYEQYF	TGTGCCAGTAGTGCCCCCGGGACAGGCCACTCCTACGAGCAGTACTTC
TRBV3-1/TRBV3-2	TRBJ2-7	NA	CASSAKGLGVYEQYF	TGTGCCAGCAGCGCAAAGGGTCTCGGGGTCTACGAGCAGTACTTC
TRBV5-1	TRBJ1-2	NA	CASSLDRNYGYTF	TGCGCCAGCAGCTTGGACAGGAACTATGGCTACACCTTC
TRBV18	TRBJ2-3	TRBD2	CASSQTSGSTDTQYF	TGTGCCAGCTCTCAAACTAGCGGGAGCACAGATACGCAGTATTTT
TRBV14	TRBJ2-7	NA	CASSRPGTYTEQYF	TGTGCCAGCAGCCGTCCCGGGACTTATACTGAGCAGTACTTC
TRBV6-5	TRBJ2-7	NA	CASSYSAARPSYEQYF	TGTGCCAGCAGTTACTCGGCGGCAAGGCCCTCTTACGAGCAGTACTTC
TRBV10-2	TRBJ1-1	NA	CASSVGNTEAFF	TGCGCCAGCAGTGTCGGGAACACTGAAGCTTTCTTT
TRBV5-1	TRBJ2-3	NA	CASSPGLQTTDTQYF	TGCGCCAGCAGCCCTGGACTGCAAACCACAGATACGCAGTATTTT